Sequencing of this T cell receptor (beta chain) was carried out in a study of beta chain features in type 1 diabetes. This clone was detected only a few times. The investigators reverse transcribed all of the isolated RNA, so they sequenced expressed TCRB transcripts. The table came from immunoSEQ multiplex PCR; TCRdb's copy has only in-frame clones and leaves some out. In the table there are about 900,000 clones, 15% to 20% of which are singletons. Material: naive CD4+ T cells from blood. The receptor was isolated from a woman aged 18-29 years in good health.

The CDR3 sequence: CASSQDNRWWGLAGNEQFF. The CDR3 DNA reads TGCGCCAGCAGCCAAGATAACCGGTGGTGGGGGCTAGCGGGGAATGAGCAGTTCTTC. The chain carries TRBV4-3 and TRBJ2-1, with 9 bases identical to TRBD2. Trimming cost V 0 bases and J 7 bases; bases outside gene matches: 16. Germline V gene lookup returns CDR1 LGHNA and CDR2 YSLEER. This CDR3 is built from 19 residues.